What follows are 20 T cell receptor beta chains derived from one specimen sequenced in a study of cytomegalovirus exposure and HLA in healthy donors. Assay used: immunoSEQ multiplex PCR; TCRdb lists only in-frame clones, some missing. This sample yields tens of thousands of clones, of which about 92% are seen a single time; 0.9% to 1.4% belongs to the top ten. Sequencing was carried out using PBMCs. These receptors all come from a man aged 18-30 years in good health and CMV-seronegative.

The genes are TRBV10-3 and TRBJ2-3, with 14 positions matching TRBD2. Losses at the gene ends were 6 bases for V and 5 bases for J; bases not matched to a gene: 10. Germline loops: CDR1 ENHRY, CDR2 SYGVKD. The CDR3 length is 17 residues. The DNA for the CDR3 is TGTGCCATCAGGACGACTAGCGGGAGGGCGGGTGGAGATACGCAGTATTTT. This translates into CAIRTTSGRAGGDTQYF.

The chain combines TRBV27 with TRBJ2-2; D is perhaps TRBD2 (6 bases). CDR3 length: 15 amino acids. Deletions cut 7 bases from V and 1 base from J, with 13 bases between. Germline lookup yields CDR1 MNHEY and CDR2 SMNVEV (reference sequence). CDR3 sequence reads: CASTEAGRNTGELFF. CDR3 in DNA: TGTGCCAGCACTGAGGCGGGGAGGAACACCGGGGAGCTGTTTTTT.

The chain carries TRBV4-3 and TRBJ2-5; possibly TRBD1 for D (6 bases). V was clipped by 1 base and J by 4 bases, with 10 bases between them. Per the germline V gene, CDR1 is LGHNA and CDR2 is YSLEER. The CDR3 sequence is 14 residues long. CDR3 nucleotide sequence: TGCGCCAGCAGCCAAGGGCAGGGGAGAGAGACCCAGTACTTC. It yields the protein CASSQGQGRETQYF.

V and J are TRBV28 and TRBJ1-2; no definite D call. The CDR3 contains 13 residues. CDR1 MDHEN and CDR2 SYDVKM come from the germline V gene. Between the trimmed V and J ends, which lost 6 bases and 8 bases, there was a span of 16 bases. In DNA, the CDR3 is TGTGCCAGCAGGAGAGGGAGGGTTTCCGGCTACACCTTC. It translates to CASRRGRVSGYTF.

The gene calls are TRBV5-4 and TRBJ2-3, with TRBD1 identical over 7 bases. This CDR3 is 15 amino acids long. After removal of 0 bases from V and 6 bases from J, the junction contained 7 bases not matched to a gene. CDR1 is SGHNT and CDR2 is YYREEE in the germline V gene (reference sequence). The CDR3 protein is CASSLGTGIGDTQYF. The DNA for the CDR3 is TGTGCCAGCAGCTTGGGGACAGGTATCGGCGATACGCAGTATTTT. Full variable domain (remainder filled in from reference TRBV5-4 and TRBJ2-3): ETGVTQSPTHLIKTRGQQVTLRCSSQSGHNTVSWYQQALGQGPQFIFQYYREEENGRGNFPPRFSGLQFPNYSSELNVNALELDDSALYLCASSLGTGIGDTQYFGPGTRLTVL.

The chain links TRBV6-6 to TRBJ1-1; D unclear. The CDR3 has 13 residues. Germline CDR1 and CDR2: MNHNY and SVGAGI (reference sequence). V was trimmed by 6 bases and J by 1 base, leaving 9 bases between them. The CDR3 DNA is TGTGCCAGCAGCGGACGGGAGAACACTGAAGCTTTCTTT. Encoded protein: CASSGRENTEAFF.

V usage is TRBV19 and J usage is TRBJ2-5, with 7 positions matching TRBD1. Germline V gene sequence: CDR1 LNHDA, CDR2 SQIVND (reference sequence). J lost 1 base, V lost 5 bases, and 7 bases had no gene match. The CDR3 runs 15 residues. The CDR3 is CASSPTGTVQETQYF. CDR3 nucleotide sequence: TGTGCCAGTAGTCCTACCGGGACAGTCCAAGAGACCCAGTACTTC. Complete variable domain (other parts from reference TRBV19 and TRBJ2-5): DGGITQSPKYLFRKEGQNVTLSCEQNLNHDAMYWYRQDPGQGLRLIYYSQIVNDFQKGDIAEGYSVSREKKESFPLTVTSAQKNPTAFYLCASSPTGTVQETQYFGPGTRLLVL.

The rearrangement uses TRBV5-3 and TRBJ1-1; D gene unclear. TRBV5-3 is identified as an open reading frame with a role that is uncertain. CDR3 length: 18 residues. Between the trimmed V and J ends, which lost 3 bases and 0 bases, there was a span of 21 bases. For the CDR3, the DNA is TGTGCCAGAAGCTACCACGCCCCCCGCGTTTTCATGAACACTGAAGCTTTCTTT. Encoded protein: CARSYHAPRVFMNTEAFF.

Here the CDR3 DNA reads TGTGCCAGCAGGACAGGGATCTCCTACGAGCAGTACTTC. This translates into CASRTGISYEQYF. The chain carries TRBV6-5 and TRBJ2-7, with 7 bases lining up with TRBD1. The CDR3 sequence is 13 residues long. Trimming removed 6 bases from V and 0 bases from J; junction bases left unmatched: 2. Germline lookup yields CDR1 MNHEY and CDR2 SVGAGI.

This clone was counted between two and nine times. This chain links TRBV19 with TRBJ1-1; possibly TRBD1 for D (5 bases). V lost 5 bases and J 3 bases, leaving 13 bases between the germline ends. Looked up from germline, CDR1 is LNHDA and CDR2 is SQIVND (reference sequence). CDR3 length equals 14 residues. The CDR3 loop reads CASSSQGGHTEAFF. CDR3 DNA sequence: TGTGCCAGTAGTTCGCAGGGAGGGCACACTGAAGCTTTCTTT.

The V and J genes are TRBV29-1 and TRBJ2-1, with 9 bases matching TRBD2. Looked up from germline, CDR1 is SQVTM and CDR2 is ANQGSEA. V shed 3 bases, J shed 2 bases, and the junction held 14 bases outside the gene matches. The CDR3 loop spans 18 amino acids. This CDR3 is CSVEGRGSGSLAYNEQFF. The CDR3 DNA reads as TGCAGCGTTGAGGGTCGGGGTAGCGGGAGCCTAGCCTACAATGAGCAGTTCTTC.

The chain combines TRBV7-2 with TRBJ2-1, with D hard to call. Germline assignment: CDR1 SGHTA and CDR2 FQGNSA. V lost 5 bases to trimming and J lost 9 bases, with 11 bases between them. The CDR3 runs 12 residues. CDR3: CASSLLRSEQFF. The CDR3, as DNA: TGTGCCAGCAGCCTCCTCCGGAGTGAGCAGTTCTTC.

The chain is built from TRBV5-6 and TRBJ2-7, with D possibly being TRBD2 (6 bases). V was pared by 4 bases and J by 5 bases, with 13 bases between. The germline V gene encodes CDR1 SGHDT and CDR2 YYEEEE. This CDR3 comprises 13 residues. The CDR3 bases are TGTGCCAGCAGCCCAGGACTAATCCACGAGCAGTACTTC. Translated: CASSPGLIHEQYF.

The chain is built from TRBV4-2 and TRBJ2-5, with D perhaps matching TRBD1 (5 bases). This CDR3 has 16 residues. The V end lost 0 bases, the J end lost 8 bases, and 19 bases lay between the germline ends. Germline V gives CDR1 LGHNA, CDR2 YNFKEQ. CDR3 amino acids: CASSQDRAIAPRTQYF. For the CDR3, the DNA is TGTGCCAGCAGCCAAGACAGGGCCATAGCCCCAAGAACCCAGTACTTC.

This chain links TRBV7-9 with TRBJ2-3; 7 nucleotides line up with TRBD1. The CDR3 has 14 residues. V was pared by 6 bases and J by 4 bases, with 7 bases of the junction left unmatched. CDR1 SEHNR and CDR2 FQNEAQ come from the germline V gene (reference sequence). The CDR3 reads CASSRLTGPDTQYF. The CDR3, as DNA: TGTGCCAGCAGTCGCCTGACAGGGCCAGATACGCAGTATTTT.

The V call is TRBV28, the J call TRBJ2-1, with TRBD2 as a possible D gene (6 bases). The CDR3 covers 15 residues. Per the germline V gene, CDR1 is MDHEN and CDR2 is SYDVKM. V was pared by 3 bases and J by 5 bases, with 14 bases between. CDR3 DNA: TGTGCCAGCAGTTTCGGTCTCACTAGCCACAATGAGCAGTTCTTC. Residues: CASSFGLTSHNEQFF.

The rearrangement links TRBV11-3 to TRBJ2-3; 11 bases agree with TRBD2. The CDR3 loop spans 19 amino acids. Trimming took 0 bases from V and 6 from J; bases not matched to a gene: 14. CDR1 and CDR2 (germline): SGHNT, YENEEA. The CDR3 bases are TGTGCCAGCAGCTTAGAATTGGACTCGACTAGCGGGATCGAGGATACGCAGTATTTT. Protein: CASSLELDSTSGIEDTQYF. The whole variable domain, remainder taken from reference TRBV11-3 and TRBJ2-3, is EAGVVQSPRYKIIEKKQPVAFWCNPISGHNTLYWYLQNLGQGPELLIRYENEEAVDDSQLPKDRFSAERLKGVDSTLKIQPAELGDSAVYLCASSLELDSTSGIEDTQYFGPGTRLTVL.

The chain couples TRBV28 to TRBJ2-7, with D perhaps matching TRBD2 (6 bases). Germline values: CDR1 MDHEN, CDR2 SYDVKM. This CDR3 has 13 residues. With 6 bases removed from V and 7 bases from J, the gap between germline ends came to 16 bases. For the CDR3, the DNA is TGTGCCAGCAGCCAGGGCCTTGGGGGGGAGCAGTACTTC. It yields the protein CASSQGLGGEQYF. Full variable domain (missing parts from reference TRBV28 and TRBJ2-7): DVKVTQSSRYLVKRTGEKVFLECVQDMDHENMFWYRQDPGLGLRLIYFSYDVKMKEKGDIPEGYSVSREKKERFSLILESASTNQTSMYLCASSQGLGGEQYFGPGTRLTVT.

The genes are TRBV28 and TRBJ1-2; 11 nucleotides match TRBD1. The CDR3 runs to 18 residues. The V segment lost 8 bases and the J segment 1 base; nucleotides outside the gene matches: 15. Germline CDR1 MDHEN, CDR2 SYDVKM. The CDR3 is CASLTPLGGTGGNYGYTF. For the CDR3, the DNA is TGTGCCAGCTTAACCCCTTTGGGGGGGACAGGGGGTAACTATGGCTACACCTTC.

Written as DNA, the CDR3 is TGTGCCAGCAGCAACGGGGGGGGCACCGGGGAGCTGTTTTTT. Its protein product is CASSNGGGTGELFF. The V and J genes are TRBV7-2 and TRBJ2-2, with 8 bases identical to TRBD2. The trim removed 5 bases at V and 4 bases at J, leaving 3 bases unmatched. From germline, CDR1 is SGHTA and CDR2 FQGNSA. The CDR3 consists of 14 residues. The full variable domain, rest sourced from reference TRBV7-2 and TRBJ2-2, is GAGVSQSPSNKVTEKGKDVELRCDPISGHTALYWYRQSLGQGLEFLIYFQGNSAPDKSGLPSDRFSAERTGGSVSTLTIQRTQQEDSAVYLCASSNGGGTGELFFGEGSRLTVL.